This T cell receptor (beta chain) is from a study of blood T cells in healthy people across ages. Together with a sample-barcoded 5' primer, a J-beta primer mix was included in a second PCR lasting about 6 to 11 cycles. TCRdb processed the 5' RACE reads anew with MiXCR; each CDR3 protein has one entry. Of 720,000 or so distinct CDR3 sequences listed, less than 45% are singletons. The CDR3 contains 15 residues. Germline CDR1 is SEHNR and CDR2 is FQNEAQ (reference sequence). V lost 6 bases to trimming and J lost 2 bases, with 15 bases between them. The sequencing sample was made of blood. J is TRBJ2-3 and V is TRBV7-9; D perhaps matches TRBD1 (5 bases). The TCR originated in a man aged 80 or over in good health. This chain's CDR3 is CASRLLTGATDTQYF. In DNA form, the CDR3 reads TGTGCCAGCAGACTTCTCACTGGGGCCACAGATACGCAGTATTTT.